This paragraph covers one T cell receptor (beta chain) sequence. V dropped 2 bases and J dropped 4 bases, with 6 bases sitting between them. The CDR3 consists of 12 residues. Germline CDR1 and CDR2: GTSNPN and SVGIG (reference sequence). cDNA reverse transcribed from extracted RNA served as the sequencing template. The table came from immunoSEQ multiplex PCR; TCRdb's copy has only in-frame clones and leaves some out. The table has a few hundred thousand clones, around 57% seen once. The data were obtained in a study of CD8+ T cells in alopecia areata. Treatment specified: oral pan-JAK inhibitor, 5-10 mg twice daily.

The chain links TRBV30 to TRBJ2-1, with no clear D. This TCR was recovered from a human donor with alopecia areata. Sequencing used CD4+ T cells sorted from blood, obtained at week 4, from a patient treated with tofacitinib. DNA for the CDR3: TGTGCCTGGAGTTTAGAATACAATGAGCAGTTCTTC. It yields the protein CAWSLEYNEQFF. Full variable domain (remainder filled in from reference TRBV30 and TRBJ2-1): SQTIHQWPATLVQPVGSPLSLECTVEGTSNPNLYWYRQAAGRGLQLLFYSVGIGQISSEVPQNLSASRPQDRQFILSSKKLLLSDSGFYLCAWSLEYNEQFFGPGTRLTVL.